Here is one TCR beta chain with its context. Its antigen is not identified. cDNA came from approximately 0.5 to 1 ug RNA primed by random hexamers. MiXCR, applied by TCRdb to the immunoSEQ multiplex PCR reads, yields one record per CDR3 protein. The repertoire has about 120,000 distinct CDR3 sequences, about 94% of them found once; the top ten carry about 0.27%. This entry belongs to a study of CD8 T cells in Susac syndrome. Study conclusions and caveats: About 16 Susac-specific public clones were found in total CD8+ repertoires and four to six in CD8+ TEMRA repertoires.

The receptor comes from a human donor with Susac syndrome. Sequencing used CD8+ T cells from PBMCs.

CDR3: CASSERGGINEQYF. The CDR3 coding sequence is TGTGCCAGCAGCGAACGGGGGGGCATAAACGAGCAGTACTTC. The rearrangement links TRBV4-2 to TRBJ2-7; 8 bases map to TRBD2. Germline V gene data show CDR1 as LGHNA and CDR2 as YNFKEQ. V lost 5 bases, J lost 5 bases, and 8 bases stayed unmatched. The CDR3 loop spans 14 amino acids.